The 11 T cell receptor beta chains presented below share a single source sample, sequenced in a study of OX40 agonist ivuxolimab in advanced cancers. Clones were sequenced by immunoSEQ multiplex PCR, and TCRdb holds only the in-frame ones, with some missing. The sample has about 77,000 clones, around four fifths seen once. The material was CD4+ or CD8+ T cells sorted from blood, obtained in a trial of the OX40 agonist ivuxolimab. Source of these receptors: an adult with an advanced solid tumor such as melanoma, head and neck, liver or kidney cancer.

This clone was seen a handful of times. This chain uses TRBV7-2 with TRBJ1-1; D gene ambiguous. Germline CDR1 reads SGHTA; CDR2 reads FQGNSA. Trimming cost V 1 base and J 4 bases, with 7 bases left between them. The CDR3 is 13 amino acids. The CDR3 DNA reads TGTGCCAGCAGCTTAGATATTCCCACTGAAGCTTTCTTT. It translates to CASSLDIPTEAFF.

The chain employs TRBV10-2 and TRBJ1-2, with D maybe TRBD1 (6 bases). The CDR3 is 13 residues long. The V and J ends lost 3 bases and 8 bases respectively, with 13 bases between them. Germline V gene lookup returns CDR1 WSHSY and CDR2 SAAADI. The CDR3 protein is CASSDGGTGGYTF. The CDR3 coding sequence is TGCGCCAGCAGTGACGGGGGCACCGGAGGCTACACCTTC.

This chain links TRBV5-5 with TRBJ1-5, with D uncertain. The germline gives CDR1 SGHKS, CDR2 YYEKEE (reference sequence). The CDR3 loop spans 15 amino acids. The ends were cut back, 1 base at V and 0 bases at J, with 8 bases in the middle. CDR3 coding DNA: TGTGCCAGCAGCTTGTCGGGGTATAGCAATCAGCCCCAGCATTTT. Encoded protein: CASSLSGYSNQPQHF. The full variable domain, rest sourced from reference TRBV5-5 and TRBJ1-5, is DAGVTQSPTHLIKTRGQQVTLRCSPISGHKSVSWYQQVLGQGPQFIFQYYEKEERGRGNFPDRFSARQFPNYSSELNVNALLLGDSALYLCASSLSGYSNQPQHFGDGTRLSIL.

This sequence joins TRBV7-7 and TRBJ2-3; D call uncertain. Trimming pared 4 bases from V and 5 bases from J, leaving 10 bases between. Germline CDR1 SSHAT, CDR2 FNYEAQ (reference sequence). This CDR3 is 13 amino acids long. The CDR3 is CASSSVGGDTQYF. The CDR3 coding sequence is TGTGCCAGCAGCTCCGTTGGCGGAGATACGCAGTATTTT.

The chain combines TRBV14 with TRBJ2-3, with 14 bases fitting TRBD2. The V segment lost 3 bases and the J segment 4 bases; nucleotides outside the gene matches: 6. Germline CDR1 SGHDN, CDR2 FVKESK. CDR3 length: 17 residues. Here the CDR3 DNA reads TGTGCCAGCAGCCAGCCGGGGACTAGCGGGAGCTCAGATACGCAGTATTTT. Its protein is CASSQPGTSGSSDTQYF.

The rearrangement uses TRBV5-8 and TRBJ1-1; the D gene is possibly TRBD1 (6 bases). The V end was cut by 4 bases, the J end by 0 bases, with 16 bases between. Germline CDR1 and CDR2: SGHTS and YDEGEE. The CDR3 is 16 amino acids. The CDR3 DNA sequence: TGTGCCAGCAGCGGAGGGGGAAACCCCCTGAACACTGAAGCTTTCTTT. Its translation: CASSGGGNPLNTEAFF.

The chain combines TRBV30 with TRBJ1-2; D is undetermined. This CDR3 has 11 residues. Germline-derived CDR1 and CDR2 are GTSNPN and SVGIG (reference sequence). Trimming removed 2 bases from V and 5 bases from J, with 6 bases in between. This chain's CDR3 is CAWSSQYGYTF. The CDR3 DNA is TGTGCCTGGAGTTCTCAGTATGGCTACACCTTC.

V usage is TRBV30 and J usage is TRBJ2-5; D unresolved. The CDR3 runs 11 residues. V was trimmed by 2 bases and J by 1 base, leaving 2 bases between them. Per germline, CDR1 GTSNPN and CDR2 SVGIG (reference sequence). CDR3 sequence: CAWSLQETQYF. Written as DNA, the CDR3 is TGTGCCTGGAGTCTCCAAGAGACCCAGTACTTC.

The chain joins TRBV5-1 to TRBJ2-5; a possible D gene is TRBD1 (6 bases). V shed 4 bases and J shed 4 bases, with 11 bases lying between them. Germline V CDR1 and CDR2: SGHRS, YFSETQ. This CDR3 spans 13 amino acids. The CDR3 DNA is TGCGCCAGCAGCCCCGACAGGACAGAGACCCAGTACTTC. Translating gives CASSPDRTETQYF.

This clone has just one count. The chain has TRBV6-1 and TRBJ2-2; 7 bases line up with TRBD1. CDR1 and CDR2 from the germline V gene are MNHNS and SASEGT. CDR3 length: 17 residues. With 4 bases clipped from V and 2 bases from J, the junction kept 10 bases outside the gene matches. The CDR3 DNA reads as TGTGCCAGCAGTGCCGGTAGGGGGCGCGTCAACACCGGGGAGCTGTTTTTT. This encodes CASSAGRGRVNTGELFF.

The gene calls are TRBV19 and TRBJ1-4; D gene unclear. The length of the CDR3 is 14 residues. Trimming stripped 5 bases from V and 0 bases from J, with 7 bases between. The germline CDR1 and CDR2 sequences are LNHDA and SQIVND (reference sequence). The CDR3 reads CASSSSATNEKLFF. DNA for the CDR3: TGTGCCAGTAGTTCCAGCGCAACTAATGAAAAACTGTTTTTT. Full variable domain (remainder filled in from reference TRBV19 and TRBJ1-4): DGGITQSPKYLFRKEGQNVTLSCEQNLNHDAMYWYRQDPGQGLRLIYYSQIVNDFQKGDIAEGYSVSREKKESFPLTVTSAQKNPTAFYLCASSSSATNEKLFFGSGTQLSVL.